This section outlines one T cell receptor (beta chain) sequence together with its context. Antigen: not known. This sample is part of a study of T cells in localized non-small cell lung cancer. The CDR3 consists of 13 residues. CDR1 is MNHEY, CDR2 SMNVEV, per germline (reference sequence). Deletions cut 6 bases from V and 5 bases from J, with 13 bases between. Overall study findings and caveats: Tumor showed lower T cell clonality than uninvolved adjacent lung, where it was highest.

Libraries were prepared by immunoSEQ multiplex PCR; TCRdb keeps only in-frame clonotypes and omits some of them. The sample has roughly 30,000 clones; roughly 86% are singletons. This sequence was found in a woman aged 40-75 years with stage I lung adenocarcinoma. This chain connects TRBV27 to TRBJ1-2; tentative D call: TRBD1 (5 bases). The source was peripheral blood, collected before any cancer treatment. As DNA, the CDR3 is TGTGCCAGCAGGTCCTACGGGGGTTATGGCTACACCTTC. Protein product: CASRSYGGYGYTF.